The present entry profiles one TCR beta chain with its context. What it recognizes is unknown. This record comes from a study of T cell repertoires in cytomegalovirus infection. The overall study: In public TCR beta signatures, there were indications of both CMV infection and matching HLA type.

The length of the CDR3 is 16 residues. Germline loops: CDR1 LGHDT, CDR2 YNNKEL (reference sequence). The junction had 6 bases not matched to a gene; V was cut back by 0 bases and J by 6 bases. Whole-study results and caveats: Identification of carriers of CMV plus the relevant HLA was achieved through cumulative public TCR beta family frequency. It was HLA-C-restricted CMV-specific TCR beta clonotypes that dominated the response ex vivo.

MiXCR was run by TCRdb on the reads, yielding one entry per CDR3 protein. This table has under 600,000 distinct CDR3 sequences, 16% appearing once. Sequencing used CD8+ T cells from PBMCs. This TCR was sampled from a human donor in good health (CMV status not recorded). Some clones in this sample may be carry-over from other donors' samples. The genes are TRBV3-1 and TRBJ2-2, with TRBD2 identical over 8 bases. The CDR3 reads CASSQEGTSLAGELFF. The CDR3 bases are TGTGCCAGCAGCCAAGAAGGGACTAGTTTGGCCGGGGAGCTGTTTTTT. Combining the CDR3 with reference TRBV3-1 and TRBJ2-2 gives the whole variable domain DTAVSQTPKYLVTQMGNDKSIKCEQNLGHDTMYWYKQDSKKFLKIMFSYNNKELIINETVPNRFSPKSPDKAHLNLHINSLELGDSAVYFCASSQEGTSLAGELFFGEGSRLTVL.